Below, 17 T cell receptor beta chains from the same sample are listed, as sequenced in a study of cytomegalovirus exposure and HLA in healthy donors. PCR used 60 Vbeta primers and 13 Jbeta primers. Profiling relied on immunoSEQ multiplex PCR, and the TCRdb table lists in-frame clones only, not all of them. The repertoire holds under 150,000 clones, with about 79% as singletons. The sample taken for sequencing was PBMCs. These receptors originate from a woman aged 18-30 years in good health and CMV-seronegative.

The gene calls are TRBV27 and TRBJ2-1, with TRBD2 matching 7 bases. Per the germline V gene, CDR1 is MNHEY and CDR2 is SMNVEV (reference sequence). Losses at the gene ends were 7 bases for V and 2 bases for J; bases not matched to a gene: 5. The CDR3 length is 14 residues. Here the CDR3 DNA reads TGTGCCAGCATAGGCGGGAGACCCTACAATGAGCAGTTCTTC. The encoded protein is CASIGGRPYNEQFF.

This clone turned up a few times. The chain combines TRBV7-9 with TRBJ1-4; TRBD1 matches at 9 bases. This CDR3 is 15 amino acids long. The V gene end was trimmed by 1 base and the J gene end by 8 bases; junction bases not matched to a gene: 5. Germline V gene lookup returns CDR1 SEHNR and CDR2 FQNEAQ (reference sequence). CDR3: CASSLGTGVLEKLFF. The DNA for the CDR3 is TGTGCCAGCAGCTTAGGGACAGGGGTTTTGGAAAAACTGTTTTTT.

The CDR3 here is CASNMGGRSSNQPQHF. The CDR3, as DNA: TGCGCCAGCAACATGGGAGGCCGCAGTAGCAATCAGCCCCAGCATTTT. The chain links TRBV10-1 to TRBJ1-5; D gene ambiguous. Germline values: CDR1 WNHNN, CDR2 SYGVQD (reference sequence). Trimming shortened V by 7 bases and J by 0 bases, and 16 bases separated the two germline ends. The CDR3 runs 16 residues.

The V gene is TRBV28, the J gene TRBJ2-5; D unresolved. Trimming took off 4 bases at V and 5 bases at J, with 5 bases between the two ends. Germline V gene sequence: CDR1 MDHEN, CDR2 SYDVKM. The CDR3 consists of 11 residues. The CDR3 sequence: CASSSRETQYF. The CDR3 DNA sequence: TGTGCCAGCAGTTCCAGGGAGACCCAGTACTTC.

This chain connects TRBV13 to TRBJ2-1; a weak D match, TRBD1 (7 bases). V was clipped by 8 bases and J by 9 bases, with 17 bases between them. This CDR3 is 13 amino acids long. Germline assignment: CDR1 PRHDT and CDR2 FYEKMQ (reference sequence). Here the CDR3 DNA reads TGTGCCAGCGCGGAGGGGGCCTTACGTGAGCAGTTCTTC. Amino acids: CASAEGALREQFF.

The gene calls are TRBV14 and TRBJ2-3, with 8 bases identical to TRBD1. The CDR3 sequence is 16 residues long. The trim removed 7 bases at V and 0 bases at J, leaving 9 bases unmatched. CDR1 and CDR2 from the germline V gene are SGHDN and FVKESK. The CDR3 reads CASTRGQGLSTDTQYF. The CDR3, as DNA: TGTGCCAGCACTCGCGGACAGGGACTGAGCACAGATACGCAGTATTTT.

The CDR3 here is CASSRDREAFF. In DNA form, the CDR3 reads TGTGCCAGCAGCCGCGACAGGGAAGCTTTCTTT. This chain links TRBV2 with TRBJ1-1, with a weak D call TRBD1 (6 bases). The CDR3 length is 11 residues. Germline V gives CDR1 SNHLY, CDR2 FYNNEI. Trimming cost V 6 bases and J 8 bases, with 10 bases left between them.

The chain is built from TRBV6-5 and TRBJ1-6; 9 nucleotides align to TRBD1. Germline-derived CDR1 and CDR2 are MNHEY and SVGAGI. V shed 7 bases, J shed 10 bases, and the junction held 8 bases outside the gene matches. CDR3 length: 14 residues. For the CDR3, the DNA is TGTGCCAGCAAGCAGAGGGACAGGGACTCACCCCTCCACTTT. The encoded protein is CASKQRDRDSPLHF.

The gene calls are TRBV6-1 and TRBJ2-7; TRBD1 agrees at 8 bases. V gave up 1 base and J gave up 2 bases; unmatched junction bases: 4. The CDR3 loop spans 15 amino acids. The germline V gene encodes CDR1 MNHNS and CDR2 SASEGT. CDR3 sequence reads: CASSEVAGGPYEQYF. In DNA, the CDR3 is TGTGCCAGCAGTGAAGTCGCAGGGGGCCCCTACGAGCAGTACTTC.

The chain combines TRBV11-3 with TRBJ2-1; D uncertain. Trimming shortened V by 0 bases and J by 9 bases, and 12 bases separated the two germline ends. The CDR3 length is 14 residues. Germline assignment: CDR1 SGHNT and CDR2 YENEEA. CDR3 protein: CASSLEMEAGEQFF. The CDR3 region has the DNA TGTGCCAGCAGCTTAGAGATGGAAGCAGGTGAGCAGTTCTTC. The whole variable domain, remainder taken from reference TRBV11-3 and TRBJ2-1, is EAGVVQSPRYKIIEKKQPVAFWCNPISGHNTLYWYLQNLGQGPELLIRYENEEAVDDSQLPKDRFSAERLKGVDSTLKIQPAELGDSAVYLCASSLEMEAGEQFFGPGTRLTVL.

The chain carries TRBV19 and TRBJ2-1; 14 positions match TRBD2. The V and J ends lost 0 bases and 15 bases, in that order; junction bases with no gene match: 7. Germline V gene data show CDR1 as LNHDA and CDR2 as SQIVND (reference sequence). The CDR3 contains 15 residues. The CDR3 DNA reads as TGTGCCAGTAGTATAGACCGGACTAGCGGGAGGCCTAGGTTCTTC. Its protein is CASSIDRTSGRPRFF.

The gene calls are TRBV7-9 and TRBJ2-1, with 7 positions matching TRBD1. Germline V gene lookup returns CDR1 SEHNR and CDR2 FQNEAQ (reference sequence). The CDR3 covers 16 residues. The trim removed 5 bases at V and 4 bases at J, leaving 11 bases unmatched. The CDR3 sequence is CASSPPAGTDYNEQFF. The CDR3 DNA is TGTGCCAGCAGCCCACCCGCCGGGACAGATTACAATGAGCAGTTCTTC.

The chain links TRBV29-1 to TRBJ1-2; TRBD1 agrees at 12 bases. The CDR3 has 13 amino acids. V shed 6 bases and J 6 bases; nucleotides not matched to a gene: 5. The germline V gene encodes CDR1 SQVTM and CDR2 ANQGSEA. The CDR3 DNA follows: TGCAGCGTGGGACAGGGGGCGGGGAATGGCTACACCTTC. It encodes CSVGQGAGNGYTF.

The rearrangement links TRBV11-2 to TRBJ1-3; tentatively, D is TRBD1 (6 bases). Looked up from germline, CDR1 is SGHAT and CDR2 is FQNNGV. This CDR3 has 15 residues. Trimming took 6 bases from V and 2 from J, leaving 14 bases between them. CDR3 DNA sequence: TGTGCCAGCAGGACACAGGGCGGTGCTGGAAACACCATATATTTT. Amino acids: CASRTQGGAGNTIYF.

The chain has TRBV7-9 and TRBJ2-5, with a tentative D call TRBD1 (5 bases). The CDR3 spans 16 residues. V lost 3 bases to trimming and J lost 0 bases, with 14 bases between them. CDR1 is SEHNR and CDR2 is FQNEAQ in the germline V gene (reference sequence). The CDR3 here is CASSFTPGHNQETQYF. Here the CDR3 DNA reads TGTGCCAGCAGCTTTACCCCCGGACACAACCAAGAGACCCAGTACTTC.

This clone has a handful of counts. The chain employs TRBV6-5 and TRBJ2-7; 10 nucleotides align to TRBD2. Trimming took 4 bases from V and 6 from J; bases not matched to a gene: 9. The V gene's germline CDR1 is MNHEY and CDR2 SVGAGI. This CDR3 spans 15 amino acids. CDR3 DNA: TGTGCCAGCAGTTGGCAAGCGGGAGGGCCGGGCGAGCAGTACTTC. Protein product: CASSWQAGGPGEQYF.

This chain uses TRBV19 with TRBJ1-1; D remains unclear. Germline CDR1 LNHDA, CDR2 SQIVND (reference sequence). Between the trimmed V and J ends, which lost 1 base and 1 base, there was a span of 7 bases. The CDR3 has 14 amino acids. The CDR3 loop is CASSIAARNTEAFF. As DNA, the CDR3 is TGTGCCAGTAGTATAGCCGCGAGGAACACTGAAGCTTTCTTT.